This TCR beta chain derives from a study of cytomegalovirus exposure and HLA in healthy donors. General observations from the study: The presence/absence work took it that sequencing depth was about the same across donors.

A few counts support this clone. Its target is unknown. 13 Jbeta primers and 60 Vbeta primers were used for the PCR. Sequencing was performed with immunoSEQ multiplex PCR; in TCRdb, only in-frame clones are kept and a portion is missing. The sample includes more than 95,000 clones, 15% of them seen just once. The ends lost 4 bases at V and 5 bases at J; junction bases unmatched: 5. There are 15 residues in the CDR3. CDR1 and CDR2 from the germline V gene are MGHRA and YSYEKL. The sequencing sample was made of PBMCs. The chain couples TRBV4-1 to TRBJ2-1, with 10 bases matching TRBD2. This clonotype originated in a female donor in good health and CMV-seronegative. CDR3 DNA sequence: TGCGCCAGCAGCCCCCTAGCGGGAGCCAACAATGAGCAGTTCTTC. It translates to CASSPLAGANNEQFF.